This T cell receptor beta chain derives from a study of T cell responses to AZD1222 COVID-19 vaccine. Study-level findings and limits: All repertoire sampling was performed exclusively after the peak T cell response. Distributed over spike, vaccine-associated CD4 TCRs predominated at 160-218 and 743-854.

In the case of this clone: Its target is not known.

TCRdb keeps only in-frame clones here, not all; method: immunoSEQ multiplex PCR. The sample shows around 160,000 clones, roughly 91% of them seen only once. The CDR3 is 19 amino acids. Germline trimming cut 4 bases from V and 0 bases from J; bases unmatched to any gene: 13. CDR1 and CDR2 (germline): SGHRS, YFSETQ. The chain links TRBV5-1 to TRBJ2-4, with 10 bases fitting TRBD1. The input for sequencing was peripheral blood, taken on day 0 of AZD1222 vaccination. This TCR was recovered from an adult in good health. The CDR3 sequence: CASSVRETGGLLAKNIQYF. The CDR3 DNA reads as TGCGCCAGCAGCGTGCGGGAGACAGGGGGCCTACTAGCCAAAAACATTCAGTACTTC.